Listed below are T cell receptor beta chains from one sample, sequenced in a study of response to subunit inactivated influenza vaccine. TCRdb processed the RT-PCR reads anew with MiXCR; each CDR3 protein has one entry. This table has 800,000 to 1,000,000 distinct CDR3 sequences, 21% appearing once. Specimen: PBMCs from blood, collected roughly 5 days after vaccination. The receptors here all came from a man aged 50 to 60 who received an inactivated influenza vaccine. Each CDR3 is given with its conserved first and last residue. The order of the fields is V gene, CDR3 protein.

TRBV15,CATSRDRGLHNEQFF
TRBV5-1,CASSLGERGPYEQYF
TRBV29-1,CSVGSRFNYGYTF
TRBV5-1,CASSLRAGSGEQFF
TRBV12-3/TRBV12-4,CASLRGVQETQYF
TRBV6-1,CASSRRGGTYQETQYF
TRBV20-1,CSARPGGRAINRYEQYF
TRBV6-1,CASSEQGVGQPQHF
TRBV12-3/TRBV12-4,CASSISTGNTEAFF
TRBV20-1,CSARGCSNQPQHF
TRBV5-1,CASSSMPDYTDTQYF
TRBV7-2,CASSRVGQGLYEQYF
TRBV5-1,CASGYRGTGELFF
TRBV20-1,CSAGDRNTGELLF
TRBV28,CAIGRTEGYTF
TRBV2,CASSSEGNQPQHF
TRBV15,CASSRGGLAGVYEQYF
TRBV10-3,CAISGTPSSYNEQFF
TRBV5-6,CASSSAAVLLVYEQYF
TRBV20-1,CSARGRTSGVSTDTQYF
TRBV5-1,CASRGRKETQYF
TRBV10-2,CASSEYLGTKPYEQYF
TRBV12-3/TRBV12-4,CASRPRQSSYEQYF
TRBV6-2/TRBV6-3,CASSSPSGQLNEQFF
TRBV7-2,CASSIERNQPQHF
TRBV4-3,CASSQLKNTEAFF
TRBV27,CASSLTGGAGTDTQYF
TRBV5-1,CASSQTLRETFYEQYF
TRBV14,CASSRGRRNEQFF
TRBV20-1,CSARLFGPVGEQYF
TRBV7-2,CASSPGSGQVSGYTF
TRBV12-3/TRBV12-4,CASSPGQGRGQPQHF
TRBV6-2/TRBV6-3,CAGGDYNEQFF
TRBV12-3/TRBV12-4,CASSPTTGQETQYF
TRBV4-3,CASSPSTGGAAYEQYF
TRBV9,CASSVVSGREQFF
TRBV27,CASMSWDSVAYEQFF
TRBV7-9,CASSSTSGSFYEQFF